These 24 T cell receptor beta chains were all obtained from the same sample, sequenced in a study of shared clonotypes between healthy human individuals. The table came from immunoSEQ multiplex PCR; TCRdb's copy has only in-frame clones and leaves some out. The sample lists roughly 500,000 clones, 60% to 85% occurring once. The material sequenced was PBMCs. These receptors all stem from a woman between 40 and 50 years old in good health. Some clones in this sample may be carry-over from other donors' samples.

The chain's CDR3 is CASSIRAAEIWTQYF. The DNA of the CDR3 is TGTGCCAGTAGTATACGGGCAGCCGAAATTTGGACCCAGTACTTC. The chain recombines TRBV19 with TRBJ2-5; D is unresolved. There are 15 residues in the CDR3. From germline, CDR1 is LNHDA and CDR2 SQIVND (reference sequence). Between the trimmed V and J ends, which lost 2 bases and 7 bases, there was a span of 17 bases.

As DNA, the CDR3 is TGTGCCAGCAGCTTTCTTGCGGGAGCCCGGGGGCAGTACTTC. As protein: CASSFLAGARGQYF. The rearrangement links TRBV11-2 to TRBJ2-7; 7 nucleotides agree with TRBD2. Germline-derived CDR1 and CDR2 are SGHAT and FQNNGV. Germline trimming cut 3 bases from V and 9 bases from J; bases unmatched to any gene: 11. The CDR3 covers 14 residues.

On this clone itself: The junction shows a germline mismatch at one end, possibly a read error. The chain employs TRBV6-1 and TRBJ2-5; maybe TRBD2 (7 bases). The CDR3 contains 14 residues. Per the germline V gene, CDR1 is MNHNS and CDR2 is SASEGT. CDR3 protein: CASSPGGFQETQYF. The CDR3 DNA follows: TGTGCTAGCAGTCCGGGGGGCTTCCAAGAGACCCAGTACTTC.

The chain carries TRBV11-2 and TRBJ1-5; 7 positions agree with TRBD1. The CDR3 covers 13 residues. Per germline, CDR1 SGHAT and CDR2 FQNNGV. With V trimmed by 5 bases and J by 5 bases, 3 bases remained unmatched. The CDR3 DNA sequence: TGTGCCAGCAGCGACACAGGGGATCAGCCCCAGCATTTT. This encodes CASSDTGDQPQHF.

The V and J genes are TRBV18 and TRBJ2-7, with D hard to call. Germline V gives CDR1 KGHSH, CDR2 LQKENI. This CDR3 is built from 16 residues. Trimming pared 4 bases from V and 7 bases from J, leaving 23 bases between. CDR3 in DNA: TGTGCCAGCTCACGGTCCGCGTCTACATATACTACGGAGCAGTACTTC. Protein product: CASSRSASTYTTEQYF. Looking up the rest from reference TRBV18 and TRBJ2-7 gives the full variable domain: NAGVMQNPRHLVRRRGQEARLRCSPMKGHSHVYWYRQLPEEGLKFMVYLQKENIIDESGMPKERFSAEFPKEGPSILRIQQVVRGDSAAYFCASSRSASTYTTEQYFGPGTRLTVT.

The J gene is TRBJ2-7, the V gene TRBV30; a weak D match, TRBD2 (6 bases). CDR1 GTSNPN and CDR2 SVGIG come from the germline V gene (reference sequence). This CDR3 is built from 13 residues. Trimming cost V 5 bases and J 3 bases, with 14 bases left between them. In DNA, the CDR3 is TGTGCCTGGTTACGGGGAGGTGGCTACGAGCAGTACTTC. Protein sequence: CAWLRGGGYEQYF. Based on the CDR3 plus reference TRBV30 and TRBJ2-7, the full variable domain is SQTIHQWPATLVQPVGSPLSLECTVEGTSNPNLYWYRQAAGRGLQLLFYSVGIGQISSEVPQNLSASRPQDRQFILSSKKLLLSDSGFYLCAWLRGGGYEQYFGPGTRLTVT.

V is TRBV28 and J is TRBJ2-3; 13 positions agree with TRBD2. CDR1 and CDR2 from the germline V gene are MDHEN and SYDVKM. Germline trimming cut 0 bases from V and 4 bases from J; bases unmatched to any gene: 4. This CDR3 comprises 17 residues. CDR3 loop: CASSLWGLAGSPDTQYF. CDR3 nucleotide sequence: TGTGCCAGCAGTTTATGGGGACTAGCGGGAAGTCCAGATACGCAGTATTTT.

V gene TRBV7-6 combines with J gene TRBJ2-3, with D perhaps matching TRBD1 (5 bases). Trimming shortened V by 3 bases and J by 5 bases, and 12 bases separated the two germline ends. Germline V gene data show CDR1 as SGHVS and CDR2 as FNYEAQ. The CDR3 covers 14 residues. In nucleotides, the CDR3 is TGTGCCAGCAGCTTCTCAGGGCGCGGAGATACGCAGTATTTT. Translated: CASSFSGRGDTQYF.

The V call is TRBV30, the J call TRBJ1-1; D is perhaps TRBD1 (5 bases). The germline V and J ends were trimmed by 1 base and 5 bases, with 29 bases remaining between them. Germline V gene lookup returns CDR1 GTSNPN and CDR2 SVGIG (reference sequence). This CDR3 comprises 19 residues. CDR3 amino acids: CAWSAHGAGPYRSRTEAFF. The CDR3 DNA follows: TGTGCCTGGAGTGCTCACGGGGCGGGGCCGTACAGGAGTAGGACTGAAGCTTTCTTT. Combining the CDR3 with reference TRBV30 and TRBJ1-1 gives the whole variable domain SQTIHQWPATLVQPVGSPLSLECTVEGTSNPNLYWYRQAAGRGLQLLFYSVGIGQISSEVPQNLSASRPQDRQFILSSKKLLLSDSGFYLCAWSAHGAGPYRSRTEAFFGQGTRLTVV.

The DNA for the CDR3 is TGCGCCAGCAGCTTCCAGGGAGGGGGCCAAGAGACCCAGTACTTC. Protein sequence: CASSFQGGGQETQYF. This chain connects TRBV5-1 to TRBJ2-5, with D tentatively TRBD2 (7 bases). Germline CDR1 SGHRS, CDR2 YFSETQ. The CDR3 length is 15 residues. V was pared by 2 bases and J by 1 base, with 12 bases between.

V usage is TRBV5-5 and J usage is TRBJ2-7, with 8 bases that match TRBD2. Germline V lookup: CDR1 SGHKS, CDR2 YYEKEE (reference sequence). This CDR3 is 13 amino acids long. V was pared by 9 bases and J by 3 bases, with 8 bases of the junction left unmatched. The CDR3 region is CATGGGPDYEQYF. The CDR3 DNA is TGTGCCACCGGGGGGGGGCCAGACTACGAGCAGTACTTC.

V gene TRBV2 combines with J gene TRBJ2-7, with D uncertain. The V gene's germline CDR1 is SNHLY and CDR2 FYNNEI. V shed 4 bases and J shed 4 bases, with 14 bases lying between them. The CDR3 runs to 14 residues. CDR3 amino acids: CASSADKGYYEQYF. The CDR3 nucleotides read TGTGCCAGCAGTGCCGACAAAGGATATTACGAGCAGTACTTC.

The gene calls are TRBV19 and TRBJ1-2; maybe TRBD1 (6 bases). The V end lost 6 bases, the J end lost 2 bases, and 16 bases lay between the germline ends. There are 15 residues in the CDR3. Germline values: CDR1 LNHDA, CDR2 SQIVND (reference sequence). The CDR3 spells CASRPIYDRNYGYTF. The DNA for the CDR3 is TGTGCCAGTAGACCGATCTATGACAGGAACTATGGCTACACCTTC.

This chain connects TRBV2 to TRBJ1-5; possibly TRBD1 for D (6 bases). Trimming pared 3 bases from V and 7 bases from J, leaving 16 bases between. CDR3 length: 15 amino acids. CDR1 SNHLY and CDR2 FYNNEI come from the germline V gene. In nucleotides, the CDR3 is TGTGCCAGCAGTGAGGAGGGGGGAAGGGGGCAGCCCCAGCATTTT. Its translation is CASSEEGGRGQPQHF.

This chain uses TRBV28 with TRBJ1-2; 9 nucleotides match TRBD1. CDR1 is MDHEN, CDR2 SYDVKM, per germline. The CDR3 length is 14 residues. The V segment lost 11 bases and the J segment 8 bases; nucleotides outside the gene matches: 15. The CDR3 DNA reads TGTGCCGCCGTATGGGGGGGACAGGGAGGAGGCTACACCTTC. Its protein product is CAAVWGGQGGGYTF.

The V and J genes are TRBV21-1 and TRBJ2-5; the tabulated D call, TRBD2, remains unverified against the DNA. The DNA end favors TRBJ2-7, so the J call may be wrong. TRBV21-1 is marked as a pseudogene. The CDR3 is 15 amino acids. The CDR3 bases are TGTGCCAGCAGCAAAGTTGACCTAGTCACCTACGAGCAGTACTTC. Translating gives CASSKVDLVTYEQYF.

The chain uses TRBV7-8 and TRBJ2-5, with D maybe TRBD1 (7 bases). From germline, CDR1 is SGHVS and CDR2 FQNEAQ. The CDR3 covers 14 residues. Trimming removed 6 bases from V and 9 bases from J, with 20 bases in between. The CDR3 nucleotides read TGTGCCAGCAGTAGCCAAAGGGGGCGCGGGGCCCAGTACTTC. It translates to CASSSQRGRGAQYF.

The chain couples TRBV11-2 to TRBJ2-7, with 7 nucleotides matching TRBD2. Germline CDR1 SGHAT, CDR2 FQNNGV. This CDR3 is 19 amino acids long. J gave up 6 bases and V 0 bases, and 20 bases lay outside the gene matches. The CDR3 nucleotides are TGTGCCAGCAGCTTAGATGTGGGAGGGAGGCTGGGGAACTACGGCGAGCAGTACTTC. Translated, it gives CASSLDVGGRLGNYGEQYF.

This clone was detected ten times or more. This chain uses TRBV7-9 with TRBJ1-4, with unresolved D. The CDR3 sequence is 13 residues long. The germline V gene encodes CDR1 SEHNR and CDR2 FQNEAQ (reference sequence). The V gene lost 7 bases and the J gene lost 8 bases, with 14 bases spanning the gap. CDR3 loop: CASTPRAGEKLFF. CDR3 sequence (DNA): TGTGCCAGCACCCCGCGGGCTGGGGAAAAACTGTTTTTT.

The chain links TRBV13 to TRBJ2-1; D remains ambiguous. The V and J ends lost 2 bases and 3 bases respectively, with 8 bases between them. The germline gives CDR1 PRHDT, CDR2 FYEKMQ (reference sequence). CDR3 length equals 14 residues. CDR3 coding DNA: TGTGCCAGCAGCTTACGACTCGACTACAATGAGCAGTTCTTC. The encoded protein is CASSLRLDYNEQFF.

This clone was recorded once. The V and J genes are TRBV7-8 and TRBJ2-3; 11 nucleotides align to TRBD2. The germline V gene encodes CDR1 SGHVS and CDR2 FQNEAQ. Trimming cost V 4 bases and J 2 bases; bases outside gene matches: 11. The CDR3 loop spans 18 amino acids. CDR3 sequence reads: CASSSAGGLAGLTDTQYF. The CDR3 bases are TGTGCCAGCAGCTCAGCTGGCGGACTAGCGGGCCTCACAGATACGCAGTATTTT.

The V call is TRBV28, the J call TRBJ1-4; a weak D match, TRBD1 (6 bases). The CDR3 extends over 16 amino acids. The germline V and J ends were trimmed by 2 bases and 5 bases, with 15 bases remaining between them. Per germline, CDR1 MDHEN and CDR2 SYDVKM. The CDR3 DNA sequence: TGTGCCAGCAGTTTACCCTGGGGCAGGGGAAATGAAAAACTGTTTTTT. Protein sequence: CASSLPWGRGNEKLFF.

This clone turned up a few times. The V and J genes are TRBV4-1 and TRBJ1-6, with D perhaps matching TRBD1 (6 bases). The CDR3 totals 15 residues. Trimming pared 1 base from V and 7 bases from J, leaving 11 bases between. Per the germline V gene, CDR1 is MGHRA and CDR2 is YSYEKL. CDR3 sequence reads: CASSQVRGRNSPLHF. The CDR3 coding sequence is TGCGCCAGCAGCCAAGTCAGGGGTCGGAATTCACCCCTCCACTTT.

The V call is TRBV7-6, the J call TRBJ2-1, with D possibly being TRBD2 (6 bases). V lost 7 bases and J lost 2, with 15 bases in between. The CDR3 consists of 15 residues. Per germline, CDR1 SGHVS and CDR2 FNYEAQ. In DNA, the CDR3 is TGTGCCAGCACCAAAAGCGGGTCTACCTACAATGAGCAGTTCTTC. Protein: CASTKSGSTYNEQFF.